This TCR beta chain emerged from a study of PD-1 blockade in classical Hodgkin lymphoma. Stated time point: cycle 4 day 1 (C4D1), after 6 weeks of nivolumab. All trial patients relapsed after autologous stem cell transplantation. Sequencing was performed with immunoSEQ multiplex PCR; in TCRdb, only in-frame clones are kept and a portion is missing. The sample yields about 17,000 clones, about 61% seen once. CDR1 is SGHRS, CDR2 YFSETQ, per germline. The CDR3 is 15 amino acids. With 4 bases removed from V and 8 bases from J, the gap between germline ends came to 19 bases. The gene calls are TRBV5-1 and TRBJ2-1; tentative D call: TRBD2 (5 bases). The receptor comes from a human donor with classical Hodgkin lymphoma. Sequenced material: peripheral blood mononuclear cells (PBMCs), taken before the fourth cycle of nivolumab. CDR3 sequence (DNA): TGCGCCAGCAGCCGCCAGGACTCGTCTCGGGATGAGCAGTTCTTC. Protein product: CASSRQDSSRDEQFF.